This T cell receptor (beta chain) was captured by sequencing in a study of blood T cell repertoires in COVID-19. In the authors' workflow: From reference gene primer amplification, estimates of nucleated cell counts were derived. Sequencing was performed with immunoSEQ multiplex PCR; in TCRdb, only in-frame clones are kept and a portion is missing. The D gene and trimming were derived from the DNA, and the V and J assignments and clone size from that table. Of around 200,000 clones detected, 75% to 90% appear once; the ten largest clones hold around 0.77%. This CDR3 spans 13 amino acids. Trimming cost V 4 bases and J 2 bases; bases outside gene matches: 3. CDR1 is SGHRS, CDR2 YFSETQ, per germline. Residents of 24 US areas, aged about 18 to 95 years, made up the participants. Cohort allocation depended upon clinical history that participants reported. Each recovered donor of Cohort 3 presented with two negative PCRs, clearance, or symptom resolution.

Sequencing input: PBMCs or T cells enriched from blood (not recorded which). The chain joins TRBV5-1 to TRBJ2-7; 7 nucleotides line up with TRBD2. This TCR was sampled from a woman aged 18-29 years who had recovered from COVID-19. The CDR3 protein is CASSPSGAYEQYF. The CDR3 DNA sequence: TGCGCCAGCAGCCCCAGCGGGGCCTACGAGCAGTACTTC.